This T cell receptor (beta chain) was identified during a study of naive and memory T cell subsets. The CDR3 is 14 residues long. Germline V gene sequence: CDR1 MNHEY, CDR2 SMNVEV (reference sequence). After removal of 2 bases from V and 1 base from J, the junction contained 0 bases not matched to a gene. An equimolar mix of two oligonucleotides served as the beta constant-region primer for TRBC1 and TRBC2. Four rounds of PCR amplified the ligated cDNA using nested alpha and beta constant-region primers plus SP2. TCRdb called the UMI-ligation and nested PCR reads again in MiXCR, with one record for every CDR3 protein. This table holds approximately 140,000 distinct CDR3 sequences, under 25% found once. Study-level findings and limits: A few larger clonotypes appeared in naive repertoires, especially CD8, possibly memory cells re-expressing CD45RA. In naive cells, over 90% of TCR sequences were seen only once.

With respect to this clonotype: Its antigen is unknown.

The clonotype was recovered from a human donor in good health. The sequenced sample consisted of naive CD4+ T cells from blood. The chain recombines TRBV27 with TRBJ1-1; 8 bases agree with TRBD1. The CDR3, as DNA: TGTGCCAGCAGTTTACAGGGGGCGAACACTGAAGCTTTCTTT. This encodes CASSLQGANTEAFF.